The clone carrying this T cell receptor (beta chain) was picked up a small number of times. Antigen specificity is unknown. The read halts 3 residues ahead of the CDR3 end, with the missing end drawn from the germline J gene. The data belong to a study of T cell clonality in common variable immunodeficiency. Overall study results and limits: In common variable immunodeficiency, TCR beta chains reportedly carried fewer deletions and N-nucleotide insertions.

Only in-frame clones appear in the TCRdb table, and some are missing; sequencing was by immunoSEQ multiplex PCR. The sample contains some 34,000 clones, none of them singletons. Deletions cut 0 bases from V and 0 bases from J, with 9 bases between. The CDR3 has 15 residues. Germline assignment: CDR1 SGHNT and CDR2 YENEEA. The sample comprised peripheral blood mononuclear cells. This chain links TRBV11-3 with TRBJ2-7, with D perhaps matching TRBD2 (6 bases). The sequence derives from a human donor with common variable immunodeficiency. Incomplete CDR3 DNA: TGTGCCAGCAGCTTAGAGGGCGGGATCTCCTACGAG. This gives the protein CASSLEGGISYE. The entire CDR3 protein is CASSLEGGISYEQYF.